The entry below gives a single T cell receptor (beta chain) sequence along with its context. A read error may account for a junction end that differs from germline. Patients chosen for sequencing had shown CD8+CD57+ cell expansion by flow cytometry. This sample stems from a study of CD8+CD57+ T cells in acquired aplastic anemia. Genomic DNA was employed as the template in profiling TCR beta VDJ and CDR3. MiXCR, run by TCRdb on the reads, gives a single entry per CDR3 protein. The sample shows 150,000 to 200,000 distinct CDR3 sequences, roughly two thirds of them seen only once. Germline CDR1 LNHDA, CDR2 SQIVND (reference sequence). The CDR3 loop spans 15 amino acids.

V usage is TRBV19 and J usage is TRBJ1-6; TRBD1 is a possible D gene (5 bases). The source material was sorted CD4+, CD8+, or CD8+CD57+ T cells (not recorded which) from PBMCs. The TCR comes from a human donor with aplastic anemia. CDR3 residues: CAGSPGLNYNSPLHF. The CDR3 DNA is TGTGCCGGTAGTCCGGGACTGAACTATAATTCACCCCTCCACTTT.